What follows are 2 T cell receptor beta chains derived from one specimen sequenced in a study of beta chain features in type 1 diabetes. Study observations and caveats: People with Type 1 diabetes carried modestly yet significantly shorter TCRB CDR3s in all four CD4+ subsets.

These receptors' antigens are unknown. The whole isolated RNA underwent reverse transcription, so sequencing captured expressed TCRB transcripts. Sequencing used immunoSEQ multiplex PCR; TCRdb keeps in-frame clones, though not all of them. The sample has 250,000 to 300,000 clones, around 24% seen once. Sequenced: naive CD4+ T cells from blood. These receptor sequences come from a woman younger than 45 with type 1 diabetes.

A few counts support this clone. The V and J genes are TRBV28 and TRBJ2-1; D call uncertain. Germline V lookup: CDR1 MDHEN, CDR2 SYDVKM. This CDR3 comprises 10 residues. V lost 6 bases, J lost 7 bases, and 4 bases lay in between. In nucleotides, the CDR3 is TGTGCCAGCAGGGCTAATGAGCAGTTCTTC. Translating it yields CASRANEQFF.

This chain connects TRBV4-1 to TRBJ2-7, with 8 bases matching TRBD1. CDR3 size: 14 residues. With V trimmed by 0 bases and J by 6 bases, 4 bases remained unmatched. The germline V gene has CDR1 MGHRA and CDR2 YSYEKL. Here the CDR3 reads CASSQDGQGPEQYF. The CDR3 nucleotides read TGCGCCAGCAGCCAAGACGGACAGGGTCCCGAGCAGTACTTC.